This TCR beta chain was recorded in a study of T cells in Graves' hyperthyroidism and ophthalmopathy. At least ten counts were recorded for this clonotype. The antigen is not known. The germline CDR1 and CDR2 sequences are LGHNT and FRNRAP. CDR3 length equals 15 residues. Trimming took 0 bases from V and 1 from J, leaving 7 bases between them. Researchers amplified the TCR beta CDR3 regions from RNA transcripts. The study used the HTBI primer set for a first-round RT-PCR of the TCR CDR3. In TCRdb, the multiplex PCR reads were re-called with MiXCR into one record per CDR3 protein. The sample has about 300,000 distinct CDR3 sequences; 20% to 30% are singletons. Points from the study as a whole: Most thyroid clonotypes expanded above 0.001 were also detected in blood. Before onset, ophthalmopathy was predicted by the model a median around 6.5 months earlier.

Diagnosis of hyperthyroidism was new in patients aged 18 to 65, and its duration was under 2 months. A sample of blood taken at first hyperthyroidism diagnosis preceded any ophthalmopathy symptoms. V usage is TRBV12-5 and J usage is TRBJ1-5, with unresolved D. The sequenced material came from blood. This TCR derives from a man in his forties with Graves' hyperthyroidism that later progressed to Graves' ophthalmopathy. CDR3 in amino acids: CASGLVPGSNQPQHF. CDR3 DNA sequence: TGTGCTAGTGGTTTGGTACCGGGGAGCAATCAGCCCCAGCATTTT.